This TCR beta chain originates from a study of blood T cell repertoires in COVID-19. Study-wide context: Specimens from acute and convalescent COVID-19 originated in the United States, Italy and Spain. Sources were T cells, B-cell-depleted T cells, or PBMCs; the material itself was cDNA or gDNA.

In the original analysis: Reference gene primer amplification gave estimated nucleated cell counts. The protocol was immunoSEQ multiplex PCR, while the TCRdb copy is restricted to in-frame clones and leaves out a portion. V and J calls and clone size come straight from that table; D and trimming were deduced from the DNA. The data hold some 30,000 clones, with about 90% observed a single time. Germline V CDR1 and CDR2: MGHRA, YSYEKL. V trimming: 3 bases; J trimming: 6 bases; junction bases outside the gene matches: 12. This CDR3 comprises 17 residues. The chain uses TRBV4-1 and TRBJ2-7; 12 nucleotides line up with TRBD2. The origin of this receptor is a man in his forties or fifties with active COVID-19. The sample taken for sequencing was peripheral blood. The DNA for the CDR3 is TGCGCCAGCAGCCAGGAACCGGGACTAGCGGGTTCCATCGAGCAGTACTTC. This sequence encodes CASSQEPGLAGSIEQYF.